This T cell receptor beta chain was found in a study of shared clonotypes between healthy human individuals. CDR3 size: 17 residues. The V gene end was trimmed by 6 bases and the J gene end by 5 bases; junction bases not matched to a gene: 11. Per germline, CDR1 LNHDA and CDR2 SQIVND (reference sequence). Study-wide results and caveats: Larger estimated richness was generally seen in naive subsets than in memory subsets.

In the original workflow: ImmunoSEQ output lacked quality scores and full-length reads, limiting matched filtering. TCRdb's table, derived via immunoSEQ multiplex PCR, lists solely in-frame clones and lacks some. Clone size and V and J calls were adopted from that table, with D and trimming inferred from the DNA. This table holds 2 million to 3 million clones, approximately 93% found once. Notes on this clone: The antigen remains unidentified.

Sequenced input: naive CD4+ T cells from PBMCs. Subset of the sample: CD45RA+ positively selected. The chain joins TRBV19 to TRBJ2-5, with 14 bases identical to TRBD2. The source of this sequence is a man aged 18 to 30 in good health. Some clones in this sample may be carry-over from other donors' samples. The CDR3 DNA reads TGTGCCAGTAGCTCGGGACTAGCGGGAGTCGGGGTCGAGACCCAGTACTTC. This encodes CASSSGLAGVGVETQYF. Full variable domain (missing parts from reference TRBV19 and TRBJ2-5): DGGITQSPKYLFRKEGQNVTLSCEQNLNHDAMYWYRQDPGQGLRLIYYSQIVNDFQKGDIAEGYSVSREKKESFPLTVTSAQKNPTAFYLCASSSGLAGVGVETQYFGPGTRLLVL.